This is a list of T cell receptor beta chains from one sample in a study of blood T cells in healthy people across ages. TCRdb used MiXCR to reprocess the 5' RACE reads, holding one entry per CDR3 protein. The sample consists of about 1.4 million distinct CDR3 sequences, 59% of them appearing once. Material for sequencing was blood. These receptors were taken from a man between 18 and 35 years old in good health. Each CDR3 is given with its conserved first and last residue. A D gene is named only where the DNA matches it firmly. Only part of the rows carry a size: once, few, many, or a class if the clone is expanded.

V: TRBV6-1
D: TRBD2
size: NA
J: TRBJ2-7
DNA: TGTGCCAGCAGTGCCGGGACTAGGTACCCCTACGAGCAGTACTTC
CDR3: CASSAGTRYPYEQYF

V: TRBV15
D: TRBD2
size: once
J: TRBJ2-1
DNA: TGTGCCACCAGCAGTGGGGGGGTATTGGCGGATGAGCAGTTCTTC
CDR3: CATSSGGVLADEQFF

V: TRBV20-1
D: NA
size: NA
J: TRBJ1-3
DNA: TGCAGTGCTAGTTGGGGGAATGGAAACACCATATATTTT
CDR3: CSASWGNGNTIYF

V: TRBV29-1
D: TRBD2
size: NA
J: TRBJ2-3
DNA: TGCAGCGTTGAGACTAGCGGGGCTAGGGGTACGCAGTATTTT
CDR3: CSVETSGARGTQYF

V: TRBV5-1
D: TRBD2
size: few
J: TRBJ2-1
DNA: TGCGCCAGCAGCTTGGGCCAGGGAGGGCATGAGCAGTTCTTC
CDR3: CASSLGQGGHEQFF

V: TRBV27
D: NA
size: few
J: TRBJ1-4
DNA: TGTGCCAGCAGTCTCTCCACTTCCGACGATGAAAAACTGTTTTTT
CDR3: CASSLSTSDDEKLFF

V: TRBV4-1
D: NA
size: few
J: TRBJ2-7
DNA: TGCGCCAGCAGCCAAGGGGCAGCGGAGGCCTACGAGCAGTACTTC
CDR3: CASSQGAAEAYEQYF

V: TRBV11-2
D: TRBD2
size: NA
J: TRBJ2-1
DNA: TGTGCCAGCAGTCAAACCAGGACTAGCGGGTACAATGAGCAGTTCTTC
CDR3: CASSQTRTSGYNEQFF

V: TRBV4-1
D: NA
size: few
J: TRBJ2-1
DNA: TGCGCCAGCAGCCAAGTCCGTGGGGAGCAGTTCTTC
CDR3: CASSQVRGEQFF

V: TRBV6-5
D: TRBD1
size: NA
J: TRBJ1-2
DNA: TGTGCCAGCAGTGACAGGGGGAGAGGCTACACCTTC
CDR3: CASSDRGRGYTF

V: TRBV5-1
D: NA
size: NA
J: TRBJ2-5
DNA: TGCGCCAGCAGCTCAAGGGACGGGAAAGAGACCCAGTACTTC
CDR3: CASSSRDGKETQYF

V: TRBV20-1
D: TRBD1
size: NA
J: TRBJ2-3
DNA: TGCAGTGCACCGAGGACAGGACGCACAGATACGCAGTATTTT
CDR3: CSAPRTGRTDTQYF

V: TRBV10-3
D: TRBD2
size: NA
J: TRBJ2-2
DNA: TGTGCCACCTCGGATAGCGGGGGACTAAACACCGGGGAGCTGTTTTTT
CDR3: CATSDSGGLNTGELFF

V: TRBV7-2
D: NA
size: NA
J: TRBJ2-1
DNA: TGTGCCAGCAGCTTGTGGCGGAGTTCGTACAATGAGCAGTTCTTC
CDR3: CASSLWRSSYNEQFF

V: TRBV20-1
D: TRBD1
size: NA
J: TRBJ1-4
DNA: TGCAGTGCGACCAGACAGGGTGGAGAAAAACTGTTTTTT
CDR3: CSATRQGGEKLFF

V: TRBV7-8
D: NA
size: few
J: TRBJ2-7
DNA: TGTGCCAGCAGCCCGACAGGTCCGGGTCAGTACTTC
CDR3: CASSPTGPGQYF

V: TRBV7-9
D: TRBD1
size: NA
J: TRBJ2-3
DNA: TGTGCCAGCAGCTCATGGAAACGGACAGGGGGCTTAGATACGCAGTATTTT
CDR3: CASSSWKRTGGLDTQYF

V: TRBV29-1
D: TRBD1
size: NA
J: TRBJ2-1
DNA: TGCAGCGTCGGGACAGTAAATTACAATGAGCAGTTCTTC
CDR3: CSVGTVNYNEQFF

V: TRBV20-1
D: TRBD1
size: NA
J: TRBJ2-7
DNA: TGCAGTGCTTACGACCGGACAGGGGGCCACGAGCAGTACTTC
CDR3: CSAYDRTGGHEQYF

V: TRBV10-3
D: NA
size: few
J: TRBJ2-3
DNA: TGTGCCATCAGTGAGCGGCCCCCGGTCGATACGCAGTATTTT
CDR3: CAISERPPVDTQYF

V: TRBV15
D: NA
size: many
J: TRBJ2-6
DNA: TGTGCCACCAGCAGAGGGGTTGACGGGGCCAACGTCCTGACTTTC
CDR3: CATSRGVDGANVLTF

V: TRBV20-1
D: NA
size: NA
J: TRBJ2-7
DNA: TGCAGTGCTAGAGGGTGGCAGACCTACGAGCAGTACTTC
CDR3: CSARGWQTYEQYF

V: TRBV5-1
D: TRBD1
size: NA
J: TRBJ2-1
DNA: TGCGCCAGCACGCGGGGACAGGGGTCGGATGAGCAGTTCTTC
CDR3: CASTRGQGSDEQFF

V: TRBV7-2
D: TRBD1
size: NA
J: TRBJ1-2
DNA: TGTGCCAGCAGCCCCACGGGGGAGGGGGCCTATGGCTACACCTTC
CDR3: CASSPTGEGAYGYTF

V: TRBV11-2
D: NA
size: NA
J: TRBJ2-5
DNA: TGTGCCAGCAGCTTAGCTCAGAAAGAGACCCAGTACTTC
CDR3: CASSLAQKETQYF

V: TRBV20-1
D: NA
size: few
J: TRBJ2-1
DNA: TGCAGTGCTAGAGATGTAGAAACCTACAATGAGCAGTTCTTC
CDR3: CSARDVETYNEQFF